The following is a TCR beta chain sequence with its context. The CDR3 is made up of 13 amino acids. Trimming stripped 2 bases from V and 4 bases from J, with 8 bases between. Germline V CDR1 and CDR2: SGHNT, YENEEA. The data were taken from a study of blood T cell repertoires in COVID-19. Repertoires were generated with immunoSEQ multiplex PCR, while TCRdb's copy carries only in-frame clones and drops some. The sample has about 340,000 clones, roughly 90% seen once. The rearrangement joins TRBV11-3 to TRBJ1-1, with D uncertain. The sample consisted of peripheral blood. This receptor was obtained from a woman aged 65 to 85 with COVID-19, enrolled during active disease. The CDR3 DNA follows: TGTGCCAGCAGCTTAACGAGAGGCACTGAAGCTTTCTTT. Translating gives CASSLTRGTEAFF. Complete variable domain (other parts from reference TRBV11-3 and TRBJ1-1): EAGVVQSPRYKIIEKKQPVAFWCNPISGHNTLYWYLQNLGQGPELLIRYENEEAVDDSQLPKDRFSAERLKGVDSTLKIQPAELGDSAVYLCASSLTRGTEAFFGQGTRLTVV.